The 7 T cell receptor beta chains presented below share a single source sample, sequenced in a study of blood T cells in healthy people across ages (dated by TCRdb to between 2014 and 2017). The library was obtained by 5' RACE. The data were produced on an Illumina HiSeq 2500. A second PCR of about 7 to 12 cycles was performed with a sample-barcoded 5' primer and a J-beta primer mix. The public reads were reanalyzed by TCRdb: fastp trimming at Q25, MiXCR alignment, in-frame beta chains only. Merged by CDR3 protein, the rows form single entries marked with the most common genes and DNA. The sample records about 1.5 million distinct CDR3 sequences, roughly 43% of which are singletons. About 4% of the sample is in the top ten clones. Sequencing used blood. These receptors all come from a woman in her late teens or twenties in good health.

The CDR3 is CASSPGGTGFLSDTQYF. CDR3 in DNA: TGTGCCAGCAGCCCAGGCGGGACAGGGTTTCTTTCAGATACGCAGTATTTT. The rearrangement uses TRBV12-3 or TRBV12-4 and TRBJ2-3; 9 nucleotides line up with TRBD1. J lost 4 bases, V lost 6 bases, and 14 bases had no gene match. This CDR3 contains 17 residues.

The chain joins TRBV30 to TRBJ1-4; the D is unclear. The CDR3 has 13 amino acids. Looked up from germline, CDR1 is GTSNPN and CDR2 is SVGIG (reference sequence). V lost 2 bases to trimming and J lost 4 bases, with 8 bases between them. The CDR3 is CAWSTDFNEKLFF. CDR3 nucleotide sequence: TGTGCCTGGAGTACGGACTTTAATGAAAAACTGTTTTTT.

The chain has TRBV6-2 or TRBV6-3 and TRBJ2-5, with D tentatively TRBD2 (6 bases). The CDR3 length is 15 residues. CDR1 MNHEY and CDR2 SVGEGT come from the germline V gene. V was clipped by 0 bases and J by 11 bases, with 19 bases between them. The CDR3 protein is CASSYSPLANNEQYF. In DNA, the CDR3 is TGTGCCAGCAGTTACTCTCCCCTAGCGAACAATGAGCAGTACTTC.

This clonotype was seen a handful of times. The chain combines TRBV7-2 with TRBJ2-3; 9 positions match TRBD1. Losses at the gene ends were 8 bases for V and 2 bases for J; bases not matched to a gene: 5. Germline V CDR1 and CDR2: SGHTA, FQGNSA. The CDR3 is 14 residues long. This chain's CDR3 is CASGRDRATDTQYF. CDR3 sequence (DNA): TGTGCCAGCGGTAGGGACAGGGCCACAGATACGCAGTATTTT.

The chain employs TRBV7-9 and TRBJ2-1, with D tentatively TRBD2 (5 bases). The CDR3 totals 15 residues. The V end was cut by 1 base, the J end by 2 bases, with 9 bases between. Per germline, CDR1 SEHNR and CDR2 FQNEAQ (reference sequence). The CDR3 is CASSLGGPTYNEQFF. CDR3 DNA: TGTGCCAGCAGCTTAGGAGGGCCGACCTACAATGAGCAGTTCTTC.

The rearrangement joins TRBV10-3 to TRBJ2-3; 10 nucleotides agree with TRBD2. The J segment lost 4 bases and the V segment lost 5 bases, leaving 3 bases of the junction unmatched. This CDR3 is 14 amino acids long. Germline V gives CDR1 ENHRY, CDR2 SYGVKD. CDR3 amino acids: CAISLAGDADTQYF. CDR3 bases: TGTGCCATCAGTCTAGCGGGAGACGCAGATACGCAGTATTTT.

The chain is built from TRBV11-1 and TRBJ1-2; TRBD1 might be the D (5 bases). The CDR3 has 12 residues. Germline V gene lookup returns CDR1 SGHAT and CDR2 FQDESV (reference sequence). The V and J ends lost 4 bases and 8 bases respectively, with 11 bases between them. The CDR3 protein is CASSSEGNGYTF. CDR3 in DNA: TGTGCCAGCAGCTCAGAGGGGAACGGCTACACCTTC.